This TCR beta chain was captured in a study of T cell responses to AZD1222 COVID-19 vaccine (dated by TCRdb to about 2021). Turning to the overall study: AZD1222 recipients with second doses at about 4 weeks or about 12 weeks were pooled, because spike-specific TCR depth and breadth did not differ between schedules. A total of just over 230 trial participants underwent TCR sequencing, of whom nearly 210 received two doses of AZD1222 and some 26 received two doses of the MenACWY control vaccine. Trial participants were enrolled into age subgroups of 18-55, 56-69 and 70-plus years, which contained about 150, 27 and 61 TCR-sequenced participants, respectively. The investigation overall reported the following: Most participants were white British and females outnumbered males, and the authors suggested that clonal diversity may have been underestimated. The vaccine-associated CD4 TCRs covered the entire spike protein, and the dominant responses fell in regions 160-218 and 743-854. Only five to seven AZD1222 recipients were SARS-CoV-2 seropositive at baseline, limiting conclusions about previously exposed vaccinees. Nearly half of unique spike-specific TCRs reportedly recognized epitopes outside regions mutated in the B.1.351 and B.1.1.7 variants. After two AZD1222 doses, spike-specific TCR breadth and depth were significantly higher than at day 0 and than in MenACWY recipients. Because no samples from the day 14 peak response were available, repertoires could be characterized only after the peak T cell response. In the small 56-69-year group, the increase in depth fell short of significance, most likely because of low power.

The sample's time point label, in plain terms: baseline before first vaccination. Vaccinee samples were obtained from the UK trials COV001 and COV002, which included a single-blind randomized controlled phase 2/3 trial of AZD1222 (ChAdOx1 nCoV-19) in healthy adults. Trial participant PBMC samples were collected at day 0 and day 28 after the second dose for TCRbeta chain sequencing. The CDR3 regions of human TCRbeta chains were subjected to immunosequencing. Concerning the study's data processing: Repertoire TCRs were matched against a reference library of SARS-CoV-2-specific TCRs generated with the MIRA antigen-specificity platform. Breadth was defined as the fraction of unique TCRs that were SARS-CoV-2-associated. Depth was defined as the fraction of total T cells that were SARS-CoV-2-associated. Using the MIRA data, each spike-specific TCR was mapped to the spike region that the TCR reacts to and placed in a CD4 or CD8 class. Log10-transformed breadth and depth values were compared by one-way ANOVA with Sidak's multiple comparisons tests. TCRdb obtained this table from immuneACCESS and retained in-frame rearrangements with V and J assigned. These tables miss some clones; where compared with another copy, unresolved V genes account for less than half of the shortfall, and the remainder is unexplained. The DNA gave D and trimming, while V, J and clone size come from that table. For this sample the table gives some 100,000 clones, of which less than 90% were detected only once. The ten largest make up 16% of the sample.

Per the germline V gene (reference sequence), LNHNV is the CDR1 and YYDKDF is the CDR2. From the cysteine through the phenylalanine, the CDR3 covers 13 amino acids. Solely the CDR3 DNA is kept, with 39 bases framed from the first base. Between the V and J ends, shortened by 5 bases and 3 bases respectively, the junction contains 8 bases. Turning to this clone: Its antigen specificity is not known. No base quality information exists; no much larger clone differs at one position.

The chain couples TRBV15 to TRBJ1-5; the D segment cannot be called with confidence. The sample in question was peripheral blood, obtained on day 0 of AZD1222 vaccination. This sequence was found in an adult in good health. Here the CDR3 is given as CATSGLTNQPQHF. In nucleotides, the sequence is TGTGCCACCAGCGGATTAACCAATCAGCCCCAGCATTTT.